The subject of this entry is one T cell receptor beta chain. The data are from a study of T cell responses to AZD1222 COVID-19 vaccine. Study overall: Pooling covered second doses at about 4 or about 12 weeks.

There are 11 residues in the CDR3. The germline V gene has CDR1 SGHRS and CDR2 YFSETQ. V was clipped by 7 bases and J by 8 bases, with 12 bases between them. Clones were sequenced by immunoSEQ multiplex PCR, and TCRdb holds only the in-frame ones, with some missing. The table lists 140,000 to 150,000 clones, roughly nine tenths of them singletons. Sequenced here: peripheral blood, sampled on day 0 of AZD1222 vaccination. This chain joins TRBV5-1 and TRBJ1-2; the D gene is possibly TRBD1 (5 bases). The receptor was derived from an adult in good health. The CDR3 DNA reads TGCGCCAGCCGCGGAGGGGAAGGCTACACCTTC. Translating gives CASRGGEGYTF.